This TCR beta chain was sequenced for a study of T cell responses to AZD1222 COVID-19 vaccine. The study's findings and limits: Most donors were white British, females outnumbered males, and clonal diversity was possibly underestimated. Just a handful of AZD1222 recipients were seropositive at baseline. Spike-wide vaccine-associated CD4 TCRs dominated at 160-218 and 743-854.

Comments on this clone: The antigen is unknown.

The ends were cut back, 3 bases at V and 3 bases at J, with 14 bases in the middle. Germline V CDR1 and CDR2: KGHSH, LQKENI. This CDR3 region has 15 residues. Profiling relied on immunoSEQ multiplex PCR, and the TCRdb table lists in-frame clones only, not all of them. The sample gives more than 120,000 clones, 86% of which show up once; less than 6% is in the top ten. The sequenced sample was peripheral blood, obtained 28 days after the second AZD1222 dose. The V call is TRBV18, the J call TRBJ1-2; weak D call: TRBD1 (5 bases). This receptor was taken from an adult who received the AZD1222 COVID-19 vaccine. The CDR3 sequence is CASSPPNGGDYGYTF. CDR3 DNA: TGTGCCAGCTCACCGCCCAATGGGGGGGACTATGGCTACACCTTC. The full variable domain, rest sourced from reference TRBV18 and TRBJ1-2, is NAGVMQNPRHLVRRRGQEARLRCSPMKGHSHVYWYRQLPEEGLKFMVYLQKENIIDESGMPKERFSAEFPKEGPSILRIQQVVRGDSAAYFCASSPPNGGDYGYTFGSGTRLTVV.